Reported below is one TCR beta chain. Profiling relied on immunoSEQ multiplex PCR, and the TCRdb table lists in-frame clones only, not all of them. The sample shows about 35,000 clones, around 80% of them seen only once. These data come from a study of T cells in narcolepsy. With V trimmed by 5 bases and J by 6 bases, 13 bases remained unmatched. This CDR3 is built from 16 residues. Germline CDR1 and CDR2: SGHAT and FQNNGV. The chain carries TRBV11-2 and TRBJ2-7, with 10 bases aligning to TRBD2. What was sequenced was memory (CD45RA-) CD4+ T cells from blood. The clonotype originates from a human donor in good health. Here the CDR3 DNA reads TGTGCCAGCAGCCACCCGGGACTAGCGAGGTTTTCCGAGCAGTACTTC. It encodes CASSHPGLARFSEQYF.